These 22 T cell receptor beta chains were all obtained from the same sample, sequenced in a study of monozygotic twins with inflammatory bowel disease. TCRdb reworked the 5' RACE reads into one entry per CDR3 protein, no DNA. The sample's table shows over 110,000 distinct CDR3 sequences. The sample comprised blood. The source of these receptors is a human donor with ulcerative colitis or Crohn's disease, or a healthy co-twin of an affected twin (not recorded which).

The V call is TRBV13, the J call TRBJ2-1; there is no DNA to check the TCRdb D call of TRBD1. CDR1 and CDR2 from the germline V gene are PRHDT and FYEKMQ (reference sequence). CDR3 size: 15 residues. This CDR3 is CASSTPPGQGNEQFF.

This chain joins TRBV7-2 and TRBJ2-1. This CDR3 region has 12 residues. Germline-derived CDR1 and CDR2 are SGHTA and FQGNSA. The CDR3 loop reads CASSLVYNEQFF.

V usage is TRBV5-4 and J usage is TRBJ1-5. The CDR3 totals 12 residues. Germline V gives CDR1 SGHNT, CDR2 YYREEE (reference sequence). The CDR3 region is CASRLDNQPQHF.

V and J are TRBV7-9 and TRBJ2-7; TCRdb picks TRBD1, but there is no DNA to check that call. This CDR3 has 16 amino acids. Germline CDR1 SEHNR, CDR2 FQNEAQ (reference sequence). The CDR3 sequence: CASSFLLGKGEDEQYF.

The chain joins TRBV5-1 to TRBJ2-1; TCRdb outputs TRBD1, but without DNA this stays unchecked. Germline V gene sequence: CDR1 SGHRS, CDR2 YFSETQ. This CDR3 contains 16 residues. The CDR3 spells CASTSGGRVGFNEQFF.

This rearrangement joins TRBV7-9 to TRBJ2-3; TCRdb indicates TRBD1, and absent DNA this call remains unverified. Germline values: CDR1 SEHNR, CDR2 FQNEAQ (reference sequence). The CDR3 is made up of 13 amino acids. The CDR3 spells CATIQQGTDTQYF.

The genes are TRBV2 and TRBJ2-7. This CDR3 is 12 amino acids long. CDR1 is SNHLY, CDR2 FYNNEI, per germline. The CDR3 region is CASSAEHAEQYF. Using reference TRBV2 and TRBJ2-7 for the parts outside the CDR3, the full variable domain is EPEVTQTPSHQVTQMGQEVILRCVPISNHLYFYWYRQILGQKVEFLVSFYNNEISEKSEIFDDQFSVERPDGSNFTLKIRSTKLEDSAMYFCASSAEHAEQYFGPGTRLTVT.

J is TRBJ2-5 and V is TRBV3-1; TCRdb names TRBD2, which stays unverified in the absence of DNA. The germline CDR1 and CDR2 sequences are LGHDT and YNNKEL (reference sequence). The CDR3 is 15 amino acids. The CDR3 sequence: CATTFDINLAGTQYF.

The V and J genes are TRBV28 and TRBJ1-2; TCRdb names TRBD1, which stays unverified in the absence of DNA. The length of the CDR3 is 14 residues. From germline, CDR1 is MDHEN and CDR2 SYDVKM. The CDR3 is CASSLVGGNYGYTF.

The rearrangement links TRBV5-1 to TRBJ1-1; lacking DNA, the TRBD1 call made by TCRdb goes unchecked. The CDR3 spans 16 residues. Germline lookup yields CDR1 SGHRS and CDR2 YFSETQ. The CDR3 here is CASSARTGGSNTEAFF.

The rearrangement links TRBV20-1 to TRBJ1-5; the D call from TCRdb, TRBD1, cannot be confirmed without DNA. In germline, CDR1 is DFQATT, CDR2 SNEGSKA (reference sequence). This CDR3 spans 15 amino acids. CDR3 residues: CSARGPTTGNQPQHF.

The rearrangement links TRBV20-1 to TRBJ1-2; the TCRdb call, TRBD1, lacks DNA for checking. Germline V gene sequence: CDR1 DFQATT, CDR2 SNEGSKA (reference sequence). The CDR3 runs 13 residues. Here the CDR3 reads CSKRGTDNYGYTF.

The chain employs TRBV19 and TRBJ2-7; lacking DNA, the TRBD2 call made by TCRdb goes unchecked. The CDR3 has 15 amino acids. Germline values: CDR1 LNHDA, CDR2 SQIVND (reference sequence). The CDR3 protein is CASSVWDSNSYEQYF.

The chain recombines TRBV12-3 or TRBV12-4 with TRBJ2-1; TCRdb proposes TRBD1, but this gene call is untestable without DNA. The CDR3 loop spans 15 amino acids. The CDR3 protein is CASSLDRGPYNEQFF.

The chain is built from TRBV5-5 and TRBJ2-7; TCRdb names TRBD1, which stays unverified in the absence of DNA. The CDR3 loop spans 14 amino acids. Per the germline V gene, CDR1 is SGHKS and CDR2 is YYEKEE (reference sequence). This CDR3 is CASSPGHIYDEQYF.

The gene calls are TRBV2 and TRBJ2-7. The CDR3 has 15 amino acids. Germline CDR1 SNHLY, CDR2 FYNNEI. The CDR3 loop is CASSEAWGSSYEQYF.

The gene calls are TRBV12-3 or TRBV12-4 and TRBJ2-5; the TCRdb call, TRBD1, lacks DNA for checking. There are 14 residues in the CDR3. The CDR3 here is CASSDDRPQETQYF.

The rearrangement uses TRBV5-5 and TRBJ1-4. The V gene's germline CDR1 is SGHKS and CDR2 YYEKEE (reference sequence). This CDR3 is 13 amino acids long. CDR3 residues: CASSLPHNEKLFF.

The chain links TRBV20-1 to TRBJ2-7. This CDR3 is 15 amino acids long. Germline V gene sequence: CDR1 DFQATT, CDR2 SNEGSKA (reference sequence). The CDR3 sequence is CSAREKGRGFYEQYF.

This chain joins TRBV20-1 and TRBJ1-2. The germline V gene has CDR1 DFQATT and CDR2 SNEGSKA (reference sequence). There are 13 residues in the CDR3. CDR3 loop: CSAPLWGTDGYTF.

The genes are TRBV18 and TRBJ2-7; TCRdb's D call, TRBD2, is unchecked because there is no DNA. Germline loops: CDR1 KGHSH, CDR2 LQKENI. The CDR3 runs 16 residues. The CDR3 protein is CASSPPSSRASGEQYF.

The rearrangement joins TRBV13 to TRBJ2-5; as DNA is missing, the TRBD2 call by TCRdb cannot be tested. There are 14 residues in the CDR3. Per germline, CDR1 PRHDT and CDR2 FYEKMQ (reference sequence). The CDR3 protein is CASSSRTSGETQYF.